Each of the 15 T cell receptor beta chains below was sequenced from the same sample in a study of tumor and adjacent non-tumor tissue in lung cancer. TCRbeta libraries were built with three rounds of nested PCR, modified from ARM-PCR. TCRdb re-called the multiplex PCR reads with MiXCR, one entry per CDR3 protein. The table records tens of thousands of distinct CDR3 sequences, around 75% of them present only once. This sample's RNA came from whole unsorted tissue. The sample consisted of lung tumor tissue. The receptors shown here come from a woman aged 50 to 65 with non-small cell lung cancer.

This clonotype was counted once. One end of the junction fails to match germline, which may point to a read error. This chain connects TRBV4-3 to TRBJ1-3, with a possible D match to TRBD1 (5 bases). Germline CDR1 reads LGHNA; CDR2 reads YSLEER. The CDR3 loop spans 15 amino acids. The CDR3 region is CASSHTGNFGSTIYF. CDR3 DNA sequence: TGCGCCAGCAGCCACACAGGCAACTTTGGAAGCACCATATATTTT.

Turning to this clonotype: At one end the junction does not follow the germline gene, possibly because of a read error. The CDR3 nucleotides read TGTGCCAGCTTACCACCACCGGGGGTATACGAGCAGTACTTC. Its translation is CASLPPPGVYEQYF. The J gene is TRBJ2-7, the V gene TRBV18; maybe TRBD2 (6 bases). The germline V gene encodes CDR1 KGHSH and CDR2 LQKENI. The CDR3 spans 14 residues.

This clonotype was seen just once. Germline and junction disagree at one end, which may indicate a read error. The chain is built from TRBV6-5 and TRBJ2-3, with TRBD1 matching 8 bases. The CDR3 extends over 12 amino acids. Germline V CDR1 and CDR2: MNHEY, SVGAGI. CDR3 region: CATSDRGDMQYF. The CDR3 DNA is TGTGCCACCAGCGACAGGGGAGATATGCAGTATTTT.

On this clonotype itself: The conserved closing phenylalanine or tryptophan is absent in this CDR3, likely reflecting a read error. This chain uses TRBV6-1 with TRBJ2-7; TRBD2 agrees at 10 bases. In germline, CDR1 is MNHNS, CDR2 SASEGT. The CDR3 spans 18 residues. The CDR3 is CATSSPSGSSIRSYEQYL. CDR3 coding DNA: TGTGCCACCAGTTCCCCTAGCGGGAGTTCTATTAGGTCCTACGAGCAGTACTTA.

Notes on this clonotype: Compared with germline, one end of the junction differs, possibly owing to a read error. V gene TRBV6-1 combines with J gene TRBJ1-4; D is possibly TRBD1 (5 bases). The CDR3 spans 14 residues. In germline, CDR1 is MNHNS, CDR2 SASEGT. CDR3: CASSEGETNEILFF. CDR3 DNA: TGTGCCAGCAGTGAGGGGGAGACTAATGAAATACTGTTTTTT.

About this clonotype itself: The junction and the germline gene differ at one end; a read error may be behind it. The chain carries TRBV11-2 and TRBJ2-3; 9 bases fit TRBD2. CDR3 length: 17 residues. CDR1 and CDR2 (germline): SGHAT, FQNNGV. The CDR3 sequence is CNSSLDPGLAGADTHYF. The DNA for the CDR3 is TGTAACAGCAGCTTGGACCCGGGACTAGCAGGAGCAGATACGCATTATTTT.

CDR3 region: CASSLLLSRRQAFF. DNA for the CDR3: TGTGCCAGCAGCTTGTTGTTGTCCAGGCGGCAAGCTTTCTTT. The J gene is TRBJ1-1, the V gene TRBV5-6; no clear D gene. Germline V gives CDR1 SGHDT, CDR2 YYEEEE. Trimming removed 1 base at V and 9 bases at J, with 16 bases between. This CDR3 region has 14 residues.

Sample share makes this clonotype medium-sized. The chain is built from TRBV20-1 and TRBJ2-4, with no clear D. Between the trimmed V and J ends, which lost 0 bases and 0 bases, there was a span of 9 bases. This CDR3 region has 15 residues. CDR1 DFQATT and CDR2 SNEGSKA come from the germline V gene (reference sequence). CDR3 DNA: TGCAGTGCTAGAGATACCAGGCTAGCCAAAAACATTCAGTACTTC. Translating gives CSARDTRLAKNIQYF.

A note on this clonotype: The CDR3 end shows no conserved phenylalanine or tryptophan, and so a read error is likely. This chain joins TRBV6-2 or TRBV6-3 and TRBJ2-1; D could derive from TRBD1 or TRBD2 (5 bases each). The CDR3 is 14 amino acids. Trimming took off 7 bases at V and 6 bases at J, with 16 bases between the two ends. Germline CDR1 MNHEY, CDR2 SVGEGT. Here the CDR3 reads CASTPSGDRNEQFI. The CDR3 DNA is TGTGCCAGCACTCCATCCGGGGACCGCAATGAGCAGTTCATC.

Of note for this clonotype: Because it lacks the conserved phenylalanine or tryptophan at the end, this CDR3 is likely a read error. The V call is TRBV10-2, the J call TRBJ1-6, with 10 bases that match TRBD1. The CDR3 covers 17 residues. CDR1 and CDR2 (germline): WSHSY, SAAADI. Trimming at V came to 5 bases and at J to 6 bases, leaving 10 bases not matched to a gene. This chain's CDR3 is CASSLFNRDRGNSPLHL. For the CDR3, the DNA is TGCGCCAGCAGTCTCTTCAACCGGGACAGGGGTAATTCACCCCTCCACCTT.

Worth noting for this clonotype: The conserved phenylalanine or tryptophan is not found at the CDR3 terminus, so this likely reflects a read error. The DNA is left out, because the CDR3 cannot be placed on it with certainty; the CDR3 is given as TCRdb lists it. The chain carries TRBV29-1 and TRBJ1-2. Looked up from germline, CDR1 is SQVTM and CDR2 is ANQGSEA. The CDR3 extends over 14 residues, inclusive of both ends. CDR3 amino acids: CSVDKAEDNYGYTS.

This clonotype appeared a single time. In this CDR3 the conserved last residue, phenylalanine or tryptophan, is missing, so a read error is likely. Here the CDR3 DNA reads TGTGCCAGCGGTGAGTCTACTCCTAGCACAGATACGCAGTATTGT. It codes for CASGESTPSTDTQYC. The chain uses TRBV6-1 and TRBJ2-3; D is unresolved. The CDR3 has 15 amino acids. Germline V gene lookup returns CDR1 MNHNS and CDR2 SASEGT.

The J gene is TRBJ2-1, the V gene TRBV11-3, with 7 nucleotides matching TRBD2. The CDR3 covers 14 residues. Germline V CDR1 and CDR2: SGHNT, YENEEA. CDR3 bases: TGTGTCAGTAGCTTGGCGGGAGCCTACAATGAGCAGTTCTTC. This gives the protein CVSSLAGAYNEQFF.

This clonotype was seen at least ten times. This chain links TRBV6-1 with TRBJ2-3; TRBD2 agrees at 9 bases. From germline, CDR1 is MNHNS and CDR2 SASEGT. Trimming removed 4 bases from V and 3 bases from J; junction bases left unmatched: 5. This CDR3 has 15 amino acids. CDR3 amino acids: CASSVSSGSTDTQYF. The CDR3 DNA follows: TGTGCCAGCAGTGTTAGTAGCGGGAGTACAGATACGCAGTATTTT.

On this clonotype itself: This CDR3 fails to terminate in the conserved phenylalanine or tryptophan, so it likely reflects a read error. It is unclear where the CDR3 begins or ends on the DNA, so no DNA is shown, and the CDR3 is as TCRdb lists it. The rearrangement links TRBV5-4 to TRBJ2-7. The CDR3 spans 16 amino acids, including both terminal residues. CDR1 is SGHNT and CDR2 is YYREEE in the germline V gene (reference sequence). The CDR3 protein is CASSLAGAQGSYEQYY.